The 11 T cell receptor beta chains presented below share a single source sample, sequenced in a study of blood T cell repertoires in COVID-19. This table comes from immunoSEQ multiplex PCR, and its TCRdb copy is limited to in-frame clones, with some not included. The profile shows just over 250,000 clones, about 91% of them singletons. What was sequenced was peripheral blood. The origin of the receptors is a person aged 18 to 35 with COVID-19, enrolled during active disease.

There are a few counts of this clone. The chain has TRBV11-3 and TRBJ1-1; weak D call: TRBD1 (5 bases). The V end lost 5 bases, the J end lost 5 bases, and 9 bases lay between the germline ends. The CDR3 runs to 12 residues. Germline CDR1 reads SGHNT; CDR2 reads YENEEA. CDR3 nucleotide sequence: TGTGCCAGCAGCCCCGGGGGGACTGAAGCTTTCTTT. Amino acids: CASSPGGTEAFF. Full variable domain (outside the CDR3, taken from reference TRBV11-3 and TRBJ1-1): EAGVVQSPRYKIIEKKQPVAFWCNPISGHNTLYWYLQNLGQGPELLIRYENEEAVDDSQLPKDRFSAERLKGVDSTLKIQPAELGDSAVYLCASSPGGTEAFFGQGTRLTVV.

The chain links TRBV7-8 to TRBJ2-7, with 8 bases that match TRBD1. Germline CDR1 reads SGHVS; CDR2 reads FQNEAQ. CDR3 length: 13 amino acids. With 4 bases clipped from V and 7 bases from J, the junction kept 6 bases outside the gene matches. Here the CDR3 DNA reads TGTGCCAGCAGCTACTCACAGGGGGAGGAGCAGTACTTC. Its protein product is CASSYSQGEEQYF.

CDR3 DNA sequence: TGTGCCAGCAGCACGTACCACTCTAGCGGGAGTTCTGAGCAGTTCTTC. This encodes CASSTYHSSGSSEQFF. The genes are TRBV9 and TRBJ2-1, with TRBD2 matching over 10 bases. The CDR3 is 16 amino acids. CDR1 and CDR2 (germline): SGDLS, YYNGEE. V shed 4 bases and J 9 bases; nucleotides not matched to a gene: 13.

The V call is TRBV24-1, the J call TRBJ2-1; 7 bases are a match to TRBD1. The CDR3 totals 16 residues. Germline lookup yields CDR1 KGHDR and CDR2 SFDVKD. V lost 3 bases to trimming and J lost 12 bases; unmatched junction nucleotides: 16. In nucleotides, the CDR3 is TGTGCCACCAGTGATCCCACACAGGGGACGGCTGGTGGGCAGTTCTTC. Translating gives CATSDPTQGTAGGQFF.

The V call is TRBV14, the J call TRBJ2-3; 11 nucleotides align to TRBD1. This CDR3 spans 14 amino acids. Germline values: CDR1 SGHDN, CDR2 FVKESK. Germline trimming cut 5 bases from V and 5 bases from J; bases unmatched to any gene: 3. CDR3 bases: TGTGCCAGCAGCAGGGGACAGGGGGAAGATACGCAGTATTTT. This encodes CASSRGQGEDTQYF.

This clone was recorded once. CDR3 loop: CASSERGRVGETQYF. CDR3 bases: TGTGCCAGCAGTGAGCGGGGGAGAGTAGGAGAGACCCAGTACTTC. This chain uses TRBV25-1 with TRBJ2-5, with 7 bases identical to TRBD2. With 3 bases clipped from V and 4 bases from J, the junction kept 8 bases outside the gene matches. Germline loops: CDR1 MGHDK, CDR2 SYGVNS. CDR3 length: 15 amino acids.

This clone was detected once. The chain is built from TRBV5-1 and TRBJ2-7, with TRBD2 matching over 7 bases. Germline-derived CDR1 and CDR2 are SGHRS and YFSETQ. The CDR3 contains 15 residues. V shed 7 bases, J shed 5 bases, and the junction held 15 bases outside the gene matches. The CDR3 DNA reads TGCGCCAGCTCTGGGGAGGGGACTTCTTCGGACGAGCAGTACTTC. Its translation is CASSGEGTSSDEQYF.

This clone was observed a few times. This rearrangement joins TRBV4-3 to TRBJ1-1; D call uncertain. The ends were cut back, 2 bases at V and 7 bases at J, with 8 bases in the middle. CDR1 is LGHNA, CDR2 YSLEER, per germline. The CDR3 runs to 12 residues. The CDR3 DNA sequence: TGCGCCAGCAGCCAACGGGTCGGTGAAGCTTTCTTT. Encoded protein: CASSQRVGEAFF.

V gene TRBV18 combines with J gene TRBJ2-7; no definite D call. This CDR3 is 13 amino acids long. The germline V gene encodes CDR1 KGHSH and CDR2 LQKENI. Trimming cost V 0 bases and J 3 bases, with 6 bases left between them. CDR3 sequence (DNA): TGTGCCAGCTCACCACCGCACGGCTACGAGCAGTACTTC. Its protein product is CASSPPHGYEQYF.

CDR3 residues: CASSQQTGGLGQPQHF. Written as DNA, the CDR3 is TGTGCCAGCAGCCAACAGACAGGGGGATTAGGCCAGCCCCAGCATTTT. V and J are TRBV7-9 and TRBJ1-5; 9 bases are shared with TRBD1. This CDR3 has 16 residues. CDR1 and CDR2 from the germline V gene are SEHNR and FQNEAQ (reference sequence). Germline trimming cut 5 bases from V and 7 bases from J; bases unmatched to any gene: 12.

This rearrangement joins TRBV19 to TRBJ2-2, with D possibly TRBD1 on 6 matching bases. The CDR3 totals 14 residues. CDR1 LNHDA and CDR2 SQIVND come from the germline V gene (reference sequence). V lost 7 bases to trimming and J lost 4 bases, with 13 bases between them. In DNA, the CDR3 is TGTGCCAGTATGGGGGCCCAGGCCACCGGGGAGCTGTTTTTT. Amino acids: CASMGAQATGELFF.